This TCR beta chain was observed in a study of cytomegalovirus exposure and HLA in healthy donors. 60 Vbeta and 13 Jbeta primers were used in PCR. This table comes from immunoSEQ multiplex PCR, and its TCRdb copy is limited to in-frame clones, with some not included. Of about 120,000 clones listed, 55% to 75% were seen once; the top ten hold nearly 9.5%. Whole-study findings and limits: A highly shared variant cluster was judged a likely technical artifact. Through in vitro validation, a few CMV-associated chains were shown to be specific for CMV antigens. Cytomegalovirus status was reportedly diagnosed by the classifier with high sensitivity and specificity.

The CDR3 spans 14 residues. V was pared by 7 bases and J by 2 bases, with 9 bases between. Germline-derived CDR1 and CDR2 are LNHNV and YYDKDF (reference sequence). With respect to this clone: Its antigen is as yet unknown.

The chain joins TRBV15 to TRBJ2-6; D call uncertain. The clonotype was recovered from a middle-aged woman in good health and CMV-seropositive. The specimen sequenced was PBMCs. The CDR3: CATTFVAGANVLTF. The CDR3 bases are TGTGCCACCACCTTTGTTGCTGGGGCCAACGTCCTGACTTTC.